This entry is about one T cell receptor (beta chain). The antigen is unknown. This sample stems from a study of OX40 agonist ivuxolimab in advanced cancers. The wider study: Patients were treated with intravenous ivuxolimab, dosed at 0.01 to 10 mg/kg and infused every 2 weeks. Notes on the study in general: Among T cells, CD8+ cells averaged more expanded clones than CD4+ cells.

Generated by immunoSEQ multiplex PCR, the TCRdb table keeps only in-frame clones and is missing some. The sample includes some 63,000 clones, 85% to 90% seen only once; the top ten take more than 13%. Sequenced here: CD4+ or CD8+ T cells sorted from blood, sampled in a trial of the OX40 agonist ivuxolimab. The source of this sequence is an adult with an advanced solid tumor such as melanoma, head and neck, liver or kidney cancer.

The CDR3 loop reads CASSLGQGNYEQYF. The CDR3 DNA follows: TGTGCCAGCAGCCTGGGACAGGGGAACTACGAGCAGTACTTC. The V gene is TRBV7-3, the J gene TRBJ2-7; 10 bases align to TRBD1. The CDR3 is made up of 14 amino acids. The germline V gene has CDR1 SGHTA and CDR2 FQGTGA. V lost 5 bases, J lost 3 bases, and 4 bases stayed unmatched. The whole variable domain, filled in from reference TRBV7-3 and TRBJ2-7, reads GAGVSQTPSNKVTEKGKYVELRCDPISGHTALYWYRQSLGQGPEFLIYFQGTGAADDSGLPNDRFFAVRPEGSVSTLKIQRTERGDSAVYLCASSLGQGNYEQYFGPGTRLTVT.